Listed here are 22 T cell receptor beta chains from one sample, sequenced in a study of cytomegalovirus exposure and HLA in healthy donors. PCR amplification relied on 60 Vbeta primers (plus 13 Jbeta primers). Using immunoSEQ multiplex PCR, the repertoire was profiled, and TCRdb retains in-frame clones only, with some absent. The sample has 100,000 to 150,000 clones, 76% seen once. Sequencing used PBMCs. The receptors were sampled from a female donor in good health and CMV-seropositive.

The chain links TRBV7-9 to TRBJ1-2; no clear D gene. The V and J ends lost 3 bases and 6 bases respectively, with 14 bases between them. The CDR3 sequence is 14 residues long. Germline assignment: CDR1 SEHNR and CDR2 FQNEAQ (reference sequence). As DNA, the CDR3 is TGTGCCAGCAGCTTCCAGACTGGGTTTGATGGCTACACCTTC. As protein: CASSFQTGFDGYTF. Supplemented by reference TRBV7-9 and TRBJ1-2, the full variable domain reads DTGVSQNPRHKITKRGQNVTFRCDPISEHNRLYWYRQTLGQGPEFLTYFQNEAQLEKSRLLSDRFSAERPKGSFSTLEIQRTEQGDSAMYLCASSFQTGFDGYTFGSGTRLTVV.

This sequence joins TRBV6-5 and TRBJ2-1; 9 bases fit TRBD1. Germline values: CDR1 MNHEY, CDR2 SVGAGI. Trimming at V came to 2 bases and at J to 1 base, leaving 3 bases not matched to a gene. This CDR3 spans 16 amino acids. The CDR3 loop reads CASSYTGTGSYNEQFF. For the CDR3, the DNA is TGTGCCAGCAGTTACACCGGGACAGGGTCCTACAATGAGCAGTTCTTC.

The rearrangement joins TRBV5-4 to TRBJ1-1, with D possibly being TRBD1 (5 bases). In germline, CDR1 is SGHNT, CDR2 YYREEE (reference sequence). Trimming pared 3 bases from V and 8 bases from J, leaving 17 bases between. The CDR3 has 14 residues. Here the CDR3 reads CASSSPTQQVEAFF. DNA of the CDR3: TGTGCCAGCAGCTCGCCCACACAACAGGTAGAAGCTTTCTTT.

This clone appeared a few times. Here the CDR3 DNA reads TGTGCCAGCAGCTTTGTTCTAGCGGGGGCCAATGAGCAGTTCTTC. Its protein is CASSFVLAGANEQFF. The rearrangement joins TRBV11-2 to TRBJ2-1; 10 nucleotides align to TRBD2. The CDR3 is 15 residues long. CDR1 SGHAT and CDR2 FQNNGV come from the germline V gene. The V segment lost 3 bases and the J segment 6 bases; nucleotides outside the gene matches: 5.

V gene TRBV5-8 combines with J gene TRBJ2-5; 11 bases match TRBD2. The trim removed 4 bases at V and 3 bases at J, leaving 11 bases unmatched. Germline V lookup: CDR1 SGHTS, CDR2 YDEGEE. There are 17 residues in the CDR3. CDR3 nucleotides: TGTGCCAGCAGCACCGGACGGACTAGCGGGTCCAAAGAGACCCAGTACTTC. Amino acid sequence: CASSTGRTSGSKETQYF. The full variable domain, completed using reference TRBV5-8 and TRBJ2-5, is EAGVTQSPTHLIKTRGQQATLRCSPISGHTSVYWYQQALGLGLQFLLWYDEGEERNRGNFPPRFSGRQFPNYSSELNVNALELEDSALYLCASSTGRTSGSKETQYFGPGTRLLVL.

V and J are TRBV19 and TRBJ1-1; D remains unclear. Germline CDR1 reads LNHDA; CDR2 reads SQIVND (reference sequence). V dropped 7 bases and J dropped 10 bases, with 22 bases sitting between them. This CDR3 region has 14 residues. In nucleotides, the CDR3 is TGTGCCAGTACCCTAACGAGGTCTACCTCCCGAGCTTTCTTT. The encoded protein is CASTLTRSTSRAFF.

The V call is TRBV2, the J call TRBJ1-5, with D possibly matching TRBD1 (6 bases). Trimming took 7 bases from V and 9 from J, leaving 16 bases between them. CDR1 and CDR2 from the germline V gene are SNHLY and FYNNEI. The CDR3 contains 13 residues. CDR3 protein: CASNVQGDLPQHF. The CDR3 nucleotides read TGTGCCAGCAACGTACAGGGAGATTTGCCCCAGCATTTT.

This chain joins TRBV5-4 and TRBJ2-2; a possible D gene is TRBD1 (5 bases). There are 14 residues in the CDR3. Germline CDR1 and CDR2: SGHNT and YYREEE (reference sequence). The V and J ends lost 1 base and 4 bases respectively, with 8 bases between them. The CDR3 DNA follows: TGTGCCAGCAGCTTGAGTACAGGCACCGGGGAGCTGTTTTTT. This encodes CASSLSTGTGELFF.

This clone was observed a few times. The chain links TRBV18 to TRBJ2-5; D perhaps matches TRBD1 (6 bases). The germline V gene encodes CDR1 KGHSH and CDR2 LQKENI. This CDR3 has 13 amino acids. Trimming left V 4 bases short and J 6 bases short, with 12 bases between. The CDR3 nucleotides read TGTGCCAGCTCACAGGACAGCCCGAAGACCCAGTACTTC. Its protein is CASSQDSPKTQYF.

V is TRBV30 and J is TRBJ1-6; 10 bases line up with TRBD1. The CDR3 has 18 amino acids. Losses at the gene ends were 2 bases for V and 6 bases for J; bases not matched to a gene: 13. In germline, CDR1 is GTSNPN, CDR2 SVGIG (reference sequence). CDR3 protein: CAWSPFRDRGPANSPLHF. CDR3 in DNA: TGTGCCTGGAGTCCTTTCAGGGACAGGGGTCCCGCTAATTCACCCCTCCACTTT.

The rearrangement joins TRBV27 to TRBJ1-6; 9 nucleotides align to TRBD1. The ends lost 6 bases at V and 8 bases at J; junction bases unmatched: 5. Germline V CDR1 and CDR2: MNHEY, SMNVEV (reference sequence). The CDR3 extends over 14 amino acids. The CDR3 region has the DNA TGTGCCAGCAGCTTGACAGGGGGGGATTCACCCCTCCACTTT. It is translated as CASSLTGGDSPLHF.

The chain couples TRBV7-2 to TRBJ2-1, with 7 bases lining up with TRBD1. Germline CDR1 reads SGHTA; CDR2 reads FQGNSA. Trimming removed 10 bases from V and 5 bases from J; junction bases left unmatched: 8. The CDR3 is 13 residues long. The CDR3 DNA reads as TGTGCCACCACGCAGGGGGTGAACAATGAGCAGTTCTTC. Translating gives CATTQGVNNEQFF.

The V and J genes are TRBV19 and TRBJ2-3; the D is unclear. The V gene lost 1 base and the J gene lost 2 bases, with 4 bases spanning the gap. Germline V CDR1 and CDR2: LNHDA, SQIVND (reference sequence). CDR3 size: 13 residues. DNA for the CDR3: TGTGCCAGTAGTATAGGGCACACAGATACGCAGTATTTT. Protein sequence: CASSIGHTDTQYF.

The genes are TRBV30 and TRBJ2-1, with D possibly TRBD2 on 6 matching bases. Germline V gene lookup returns CDR1 GTSNPN and CDR2 SVGIG (reference sequence). This CDR3 region has 11 residues. Trimming removed 8 bases from V and 9 bases from J, with 14 bases in between. As DNA, the CDR3 is TGTGCCGGAAGACTAGGCCCTGAGCAGTTCTTC. Its protein is CAGRLGPEQFF.

This chain uses TRBV25-1 with TRBJ2-3; D unclear. Trimming left V 8 bases short and J 0 bases short, with 3 bases between. Germline CDR1 MGHDK, CDR2 SYGVNS. This CDR3 is built from 11 residues. CDR3 DNA: TGTGCCAGCTCTAGCACAGATACGCAGTATTTT. Its protein product is CASSSTDTQYF.

This sequence joins TRBV6-5 and TRBJ2-1; the match to TRBD2 covers 12 bases. CDR1 MNHEY and CDR2 SVGAGI come from the germline V gene. With V trimmed by 5 bases and J by 10 bases, 3 bases remained unmatched. This CDR3 spans 13 amino acids. CDR3 bases: TGTGCCAGCAGTCCCGGACTAGCGGGGGAGCAGTTCTTC. Translating gives CASSPGLAGEQFF.

The chain couples TRBV30 to TRBJ1-4; 9 nucleotides match TRBD1. CDR1 and CDR2 from the germline V gene are GTSNPN and SVGIG (reference sequence). Trimming took 4 bases from V and 7 from J; bases not matched to a gene: 4. The CDR3 has 13 residues. The CDR3 DNA reads TGTGCCTGGATGGGACAGGGTTTTGAAAAACTGTTTTTT. This encodes CAWMGQGFEKLFF.

The rearrangement links TRBV7-3 to TRBJ1-1, with 8 bases lining up with TRBD1. There are 15 residues in the CDR3. Germline loops: CDR1 SGHTA, CDR2 FQGTGA. J was trimmed by 1 base and V by 4 bases; bases with no gene match: 5. The CDR3 sequence is CASSSGQVGNTEAFF. Written as DNA, the CDR3 is TGTGCCAGCAGCTCGGGACAGGTGGGGAACACTGAAGCTTTCTTT.

The CDR3 region is CASRRPGTGGHRGYTF. DNA of the CDR3: TGTGCCAGCAGGAGACCCGGGACAGGGGGCCATCGCGGCTACACCTTC. This chain connects TRBV2 to TRBJ1-2, with 12 nucleotides matching TRBD1. The V and J ends lost 6 bases and 8 bases, in that order; junction bases with no gene match: 13. Germline V gene data show CDR1 as SNHLY and CDR2 as FYNNEI. The CDR3 sequence is 16 residues long.

The V call is TRBV4-1, the J call TRBJ1-1, with 9 bases lining up with TRBD1. Trimming at V came to 4 bases and at J to 1 base, leaving 4 bases not matched to a gene. The CDR3 is 15 residues long. Germline CDR1 is MGHRA and CDR2 is YSYEKL. The CDR3 protein is CASSPQGQGNTEAFF. CDR3 DNA sequence: TGCGCCAGCAGCCCGCAGGGACAGGGGAACACTGAAGCTTTCTTT.

V and J are TRBV5-1 and TRBJ2-2; no clear D. V was clipped by 0 bases and J by 2 bases, with 8 bases between them. This CDR3 is 15 amino acids long. Germline CDR1 SGHRS, CDR2 YFSETQ. CDR3 loop: CASSLVSLNTGELFF. The CDR3 nucleotides are TGCGCCAGCAGCTTGGTCTCTTTAAACACCGGGGAGCTGTTTTTT.

The chain joins TRBV4-1 to TRBJ2-5; TRBD1 matches at 7 bases. The trim removed 4 bases at V and 1 base at J, leaving 3 bases unmatched. This CDR3 region has 14 residues. CDR1 and CDR2 (germline): MGHRA, YSYEKL. CDR3 loop: CASSLRDSQETQYF. CDR3 nucleotide sequence: TGCGCCAGCAGCCTTCGGGACAGCCAAGAGACCCAGTACTTC.